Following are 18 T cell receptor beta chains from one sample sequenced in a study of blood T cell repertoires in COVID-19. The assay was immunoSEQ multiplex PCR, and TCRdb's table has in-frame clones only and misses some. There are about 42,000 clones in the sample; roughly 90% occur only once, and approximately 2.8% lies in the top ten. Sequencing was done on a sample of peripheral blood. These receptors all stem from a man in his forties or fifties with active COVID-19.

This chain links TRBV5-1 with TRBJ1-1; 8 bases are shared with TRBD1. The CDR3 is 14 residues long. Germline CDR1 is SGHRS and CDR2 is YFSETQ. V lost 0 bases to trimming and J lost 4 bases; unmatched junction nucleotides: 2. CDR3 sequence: CASSLGTGSTEAFF. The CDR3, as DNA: TGCGCCAGCAGCTTGGGGACAGGGAGCACTGAAGCTTTCTTT.

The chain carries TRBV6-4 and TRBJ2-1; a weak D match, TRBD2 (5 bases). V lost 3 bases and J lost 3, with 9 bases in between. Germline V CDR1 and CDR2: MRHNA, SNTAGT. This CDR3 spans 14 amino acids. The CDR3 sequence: CASSEDTSYNEQFF. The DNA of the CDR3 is TGTGCCAGCAGTGAAGACACTAGCTACAATGAGCAGTTCTTC.

Written as DNA, the CDR3 is TGTGCCAGCTCACCCGGACTAGCGGGGGGCCAAGAGACCCAGTACTTC. This encodes CASSPGLAGGQETQYF. V and J are TRBV18 and TRBJ2-5; 14 bases are shared with TRBD2. The CDR3 length is 16 residues. The trim removed 3 bases at V and 1 base at J, leaving 1 base unmatched. Germline CDR1 and CDR2: KGHSH and LQKENI.

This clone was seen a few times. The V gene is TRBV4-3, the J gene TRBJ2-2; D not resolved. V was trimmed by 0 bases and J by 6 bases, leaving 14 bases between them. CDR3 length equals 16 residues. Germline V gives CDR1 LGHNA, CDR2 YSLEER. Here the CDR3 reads CASSQDGQEKSGELFF. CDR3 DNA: TGCGCCAGCAGCCAAGATGGGCAGGAAAAGTCCGGGGAGCTGTTTTTT.

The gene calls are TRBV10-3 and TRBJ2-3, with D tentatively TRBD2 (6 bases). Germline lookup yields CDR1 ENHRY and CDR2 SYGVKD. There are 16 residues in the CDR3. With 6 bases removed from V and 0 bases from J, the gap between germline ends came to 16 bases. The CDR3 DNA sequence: TGTGCCATCAGGGGTAGCGGTAGGGCTAGCACAGATACGCAGTATTTT. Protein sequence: CAIRGSGRASTDTQYF.

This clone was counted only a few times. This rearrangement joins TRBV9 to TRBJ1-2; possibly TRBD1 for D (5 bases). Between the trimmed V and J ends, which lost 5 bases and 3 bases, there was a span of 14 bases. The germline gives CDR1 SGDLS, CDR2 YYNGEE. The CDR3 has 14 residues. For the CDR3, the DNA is TGTGCCAGCAGTGTCTCGGGGGAGGACTATGGCTACACCTTC. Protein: CASSVSGEDYGYTF.

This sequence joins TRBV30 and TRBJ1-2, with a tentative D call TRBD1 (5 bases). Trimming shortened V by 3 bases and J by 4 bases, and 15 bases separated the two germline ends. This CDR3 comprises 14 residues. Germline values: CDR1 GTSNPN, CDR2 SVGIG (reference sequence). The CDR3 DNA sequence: TGTGCCTGGAGCACACCGGGGGGATTCTATGGCTACACCTTC. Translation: CAWSTPGGFYGYTF.

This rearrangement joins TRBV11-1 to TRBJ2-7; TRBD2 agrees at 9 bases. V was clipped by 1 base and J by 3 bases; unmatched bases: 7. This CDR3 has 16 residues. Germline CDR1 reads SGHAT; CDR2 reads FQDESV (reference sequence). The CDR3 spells CASSLGVAGAHYEQYF. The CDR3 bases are TGTGCCAGCAGCTTAGGCGTAGCGGGGGCCCACTACGAGCAGTACTTC.

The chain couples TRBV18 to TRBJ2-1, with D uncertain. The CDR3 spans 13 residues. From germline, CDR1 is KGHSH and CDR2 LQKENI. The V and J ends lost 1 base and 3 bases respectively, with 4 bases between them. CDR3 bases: TGTGCCAGCTCACCACGGCTCTACAATGAGCAGTTCTTC. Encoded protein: CASSPRLYNEQFF.

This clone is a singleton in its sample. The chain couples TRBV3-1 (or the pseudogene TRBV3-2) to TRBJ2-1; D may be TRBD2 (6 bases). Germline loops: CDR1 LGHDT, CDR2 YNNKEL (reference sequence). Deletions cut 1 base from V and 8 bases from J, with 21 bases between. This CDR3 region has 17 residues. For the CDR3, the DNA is TGTGCCAGCAGCCAAGGAGTTGGCGGGGTTCGTGGGGATGAGCAGTTCTTC. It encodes CASSQGVGGVRGDEQFF.

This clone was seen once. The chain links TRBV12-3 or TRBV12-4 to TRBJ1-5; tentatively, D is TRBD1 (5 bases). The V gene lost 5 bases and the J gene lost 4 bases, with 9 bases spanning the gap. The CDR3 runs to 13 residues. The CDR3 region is CASSLQGNQPQHF. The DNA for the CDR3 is TGTGCCAGCAGTCTTCAGGGAAATCAGCCCCAGCATTTT.

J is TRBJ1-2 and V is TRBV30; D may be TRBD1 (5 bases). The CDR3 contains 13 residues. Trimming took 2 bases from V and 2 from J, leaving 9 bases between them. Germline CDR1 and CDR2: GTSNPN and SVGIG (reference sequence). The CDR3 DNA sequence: TGTGCCTGGAGTTTACAGGCCAACTATGGCTACACCTTC. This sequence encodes CAWSLQANYGYTF.

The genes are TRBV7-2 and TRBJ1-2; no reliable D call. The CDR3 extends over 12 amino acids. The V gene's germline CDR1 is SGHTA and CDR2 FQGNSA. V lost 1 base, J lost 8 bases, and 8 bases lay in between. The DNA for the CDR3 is TGTGCCAGCAGCTTAGACGGTCACGGCTACACCTTC. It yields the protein CASSLDGHGYTF.

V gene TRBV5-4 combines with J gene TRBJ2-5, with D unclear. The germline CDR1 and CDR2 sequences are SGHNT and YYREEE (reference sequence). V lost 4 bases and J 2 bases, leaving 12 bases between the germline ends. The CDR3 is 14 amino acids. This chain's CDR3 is CASSVPGFQETQYF. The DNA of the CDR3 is TGTGCCAGCAGCGTGCCCGGGTTTCAAGAGACCCAGTACTTC.

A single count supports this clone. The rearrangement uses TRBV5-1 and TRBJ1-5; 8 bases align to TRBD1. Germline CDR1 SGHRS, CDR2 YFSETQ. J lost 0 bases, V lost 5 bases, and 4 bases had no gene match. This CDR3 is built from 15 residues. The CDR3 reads CASSLTGDSNQPQHF. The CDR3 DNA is TGCGCCAGCAGTTTGACAGGGGATAGCAATCAGCCCCAGCATTTT.

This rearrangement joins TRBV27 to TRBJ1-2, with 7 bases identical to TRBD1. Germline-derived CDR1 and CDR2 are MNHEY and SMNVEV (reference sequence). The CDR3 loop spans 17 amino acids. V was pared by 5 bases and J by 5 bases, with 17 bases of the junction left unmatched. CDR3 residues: CASSLTINRGLFYGYTF. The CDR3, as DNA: TGTGCCAGCAGTCTCACCATAAACAGGGGTTTATTTTATGGCTACACCTTC.

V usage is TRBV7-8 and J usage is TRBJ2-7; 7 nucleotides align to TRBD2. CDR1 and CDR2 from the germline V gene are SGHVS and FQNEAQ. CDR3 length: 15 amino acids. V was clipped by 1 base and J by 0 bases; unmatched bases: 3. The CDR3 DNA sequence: TGTGCCAGCAGCTTAGGGGGAGGGGCCTCCTACGAGCAGTACTTC. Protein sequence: CASSLGGGASYEQYF.

CDR3 sequence: CASRLDRGGTGELFF. The DNA of the CDR3 is TGTGCCAGCAGGCTGGACAGGGGCGGCACCGGGGAGCTGTTTTTT. The chain uses TRBV2 and TRBJ2-2; 9 positions agree with TRBD1. This CDR3 contains 15 residues. Trimming took 6 bases from V and 4 from J; bases not matched to a gene: 6. Germline assignment: CDR1 SNHLY and CDR2 FYNNEI.